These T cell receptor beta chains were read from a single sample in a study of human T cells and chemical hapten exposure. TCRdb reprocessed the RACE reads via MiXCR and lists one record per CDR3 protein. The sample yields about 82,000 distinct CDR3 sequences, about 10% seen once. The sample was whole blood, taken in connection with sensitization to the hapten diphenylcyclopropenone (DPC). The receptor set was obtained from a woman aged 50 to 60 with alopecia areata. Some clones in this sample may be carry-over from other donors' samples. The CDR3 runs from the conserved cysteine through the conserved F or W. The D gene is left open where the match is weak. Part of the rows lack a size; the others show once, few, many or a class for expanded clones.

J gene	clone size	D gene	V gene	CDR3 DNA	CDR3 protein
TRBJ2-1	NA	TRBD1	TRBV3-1	TGTGCCAGCAGCCGGACAGGGGATGAGCAGTTCTTC	CASSRTGDEQFF
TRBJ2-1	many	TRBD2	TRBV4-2	TGTGCCAGCAGCCAAGATCAATGGACTAGTGGGATGGATGAGCAGTTCTTC	CASSQDQWTSGMDEQFF
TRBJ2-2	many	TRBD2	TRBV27	TGTGCCAGCACCACCCGCCGCAGTAGCGGGAGTTATACCGGGGAGCTGTTTTTT	CASTTRRSSGSYTGELFF
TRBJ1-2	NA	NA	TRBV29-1	TGCAGCGCAGGACAGACTAACTATGGCTACACCTTC	CSAGQTNYGYTF
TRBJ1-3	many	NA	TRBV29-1	TGCAGCGCCCAAGGCCTTGGAAACACCATATATTTT	CSAQGLGNTIYF
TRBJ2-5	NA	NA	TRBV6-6	TGTGCCAGCAGTCCTAGGGGGGTCCAAGAGACCCAGTACTTC	CASSPRGVQETQYF
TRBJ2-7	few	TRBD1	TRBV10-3	TGTGCCATCAGTGCAGGGGGCCCCTACGAGCAGTACTTC	CAISAGGPYEQYF
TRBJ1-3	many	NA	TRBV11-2	TGTGCCAGCAGCATTAGGGGGGGCGACGGAAACACCATATATTTT	CASSIRGGDGNTIYF
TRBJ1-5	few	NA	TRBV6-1	TGTGCCAGCAGTGATATCAGGCTTATAGCAGGTCAGCCCCAGCATTTT	CASSDIRLIAGQPQHF
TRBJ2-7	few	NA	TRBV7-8	TGTGCCAGCAGCTTACTGTTGGCGGAGGCGCTCTCCGAGCAGTACTTC	CASSLLLAEALSEQYF
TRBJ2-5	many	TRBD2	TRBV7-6	TGTGCCAGCAGCTTAGTACTCGCGGGAGAAGAGACCCAGTACTTC	CASSLVLAGEETQYF
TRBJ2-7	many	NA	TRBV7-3	TGTGCCAGCAGCTTAAAAGGGCAGGGTGTAAGCGAGCAGTACTTC	CASSLKGQGVSEQYF
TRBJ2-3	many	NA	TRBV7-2	TGTGCCAGCAGCTCTGGCCTAGCGAAAGATACGCAGTATTTT	CASSSGLAKDTQYF
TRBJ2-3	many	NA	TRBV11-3	TGTGCCAGCAGCCCCGAGCCCGGGAGAGTGACAGATACGCAGTATTTT	CASSPEPGRVTDTQYF
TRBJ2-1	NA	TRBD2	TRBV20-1	TGCAGTGCTCATAGGCCGGGGGGAATCCACAATGAGCAGTTCTTC	CSAHRPGGIHNEQFF
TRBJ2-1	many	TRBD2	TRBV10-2	TGCGCCAGCACCATTGCGGGGACTAGCGGGAGAAAAGATGAGCAGTTCTTC	CASTIAGTSGRKDEQFF
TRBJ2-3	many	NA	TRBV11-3	TGTGCCAGCAGCTTAGGAGAGGTGGATACGCAGTATTTT	CASSLGEVDTQYF
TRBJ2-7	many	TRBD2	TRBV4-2	TGTGCCAGCAGCCAAGACCTTAGCGGGAGAAGCTACGAGCAGTACTTC	CASSQDLSGRSYEQYF
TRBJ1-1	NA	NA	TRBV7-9	TGTGCCAGCAGCTTACAGCGAACTGAAGCTTTCTTT	CASSLQRTEAFF
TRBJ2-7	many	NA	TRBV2	TGTGCCAGCCGTCGGGATTACGAGCAGTACTTC	CASRRDYEQYF
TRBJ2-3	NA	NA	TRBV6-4	TGTGCCAGCAGTGAAATCGGGGCAGCCACGCAGTATTTT	CASSEIGAATQYF
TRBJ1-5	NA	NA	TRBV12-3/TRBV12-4	TGTGCCAGCAGTTTTGTAAATCAGCCCCAGCATTTT	CASSFVNQPQHF
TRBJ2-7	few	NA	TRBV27	TGTGCCAGCAGTTTTTTAATGTCCGGGAGCTCCTACGAGCAGTACTTC	CASSFLMSGSSYEQYF
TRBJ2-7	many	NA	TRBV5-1	TGCGCCAGCAGCTTGGATGCAGGGCCCTACGAGCAGTACTTC	CASSLDAGPYEQYF
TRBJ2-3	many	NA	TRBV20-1	TGCAGTGTCCCAGGGTCGGGAGACGGCACAGATACGCAGTATTTT	CSVPGSGDGTDTQYF
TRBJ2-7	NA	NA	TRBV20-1	TGCAGTGCGAAGGACAGACTCCCCAGGAGCTCCTACGAGCAGTACTTC	CSAKDRLPRSSYEQYF
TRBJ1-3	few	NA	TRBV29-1	TGCAGCGTTGGGGTGGGGACCTCTGGAAACACCATATATTTT	CSVGVGTSGNTIYF
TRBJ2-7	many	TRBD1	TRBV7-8	TGTGCCAGCAGCTTGACAGGGGATCATTACGAGCAGTACTTC	CASSLTGDHYEQYF
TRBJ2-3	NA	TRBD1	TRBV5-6	TGTGCCAGCAGCGCATCCTTCTCGGACAGGGTAGCGGACACAGATACGCAGTATTTT	CASSASFSDRVADTDTQYF
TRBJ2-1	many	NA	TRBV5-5	TGTGCCAGCAGCCTGCGACCTAGCAGTGACAATGAGCAGTTCTTC	CASSLRPSSDNEQFF
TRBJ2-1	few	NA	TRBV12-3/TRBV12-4	TGTGCCAGCAGTGCCTCCGGCTTCCGGCAGTTCTTC	CASSASGFRQFF
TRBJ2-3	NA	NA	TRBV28	TGTGCCAGCAGTCCAGGGGATACGCAGTATTTT	CASSPGDTQYF
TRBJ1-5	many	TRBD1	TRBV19	TGTGCCAGTACCCTACAGGGGGCGAGACAGCCCCAGCATTTT	CASTLQGARQPQHF
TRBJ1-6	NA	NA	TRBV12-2	TGTGCAAGTCGACCCCGACAGGGAAGATCCTATAATTCACCCCTCCACTTT	CASRPRQGRSYNSPLHF
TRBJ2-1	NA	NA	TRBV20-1	TGCAGTGCTAGAGAGAACAATGAGCAGTTCTTC	CSARENNEQFF
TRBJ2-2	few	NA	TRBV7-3	TGTGCCAGCAGCTTAACGTGGGGTAGTTCTGTGGCCGGGGAGCTGTTTTTT	CASSLTWGSSVAGELFF
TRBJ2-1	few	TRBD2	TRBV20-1	TGCAGTGCTAGAGACCAAAGAACTAGCGGGAGGGCCTTCAATGAGCAGTTCTTC	CSARDQRTSGRAFNEQFF
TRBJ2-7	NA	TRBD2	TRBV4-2	TGTGCCAGCAGCCAGGTTACTAGCGGTCCTACCTACGAGCAGTACTTC	CASSQVTSGPTYEQYF
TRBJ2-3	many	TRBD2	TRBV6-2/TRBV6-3	TGTGCCAGCAGCATTAGCGGGAGTATAGATACGCAGTATTTT	CASSISGSIDTQYF
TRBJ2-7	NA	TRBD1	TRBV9	TGTGCCAGCAGCGTAGGGGGACAGGGCAGCGAGCAGTACTTC	CASSVGGQGSEQYF
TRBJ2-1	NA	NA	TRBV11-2	TGTGCCAGCAGCTTGGGACGATTTAGCTGGGATGAGCAGTTCTTC	CASSLGRFSWDEQFF